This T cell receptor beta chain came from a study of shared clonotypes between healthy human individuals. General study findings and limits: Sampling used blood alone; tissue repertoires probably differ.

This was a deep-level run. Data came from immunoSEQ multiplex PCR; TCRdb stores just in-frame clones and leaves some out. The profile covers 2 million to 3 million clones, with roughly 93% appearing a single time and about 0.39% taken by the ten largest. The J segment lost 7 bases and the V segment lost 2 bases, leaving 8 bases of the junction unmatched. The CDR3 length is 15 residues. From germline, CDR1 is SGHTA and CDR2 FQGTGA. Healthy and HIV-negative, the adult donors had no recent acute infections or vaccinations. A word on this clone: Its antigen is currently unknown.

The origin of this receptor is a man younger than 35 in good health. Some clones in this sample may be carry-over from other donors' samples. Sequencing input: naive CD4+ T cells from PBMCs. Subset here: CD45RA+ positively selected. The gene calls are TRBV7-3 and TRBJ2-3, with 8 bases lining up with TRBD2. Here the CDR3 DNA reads TGTGCCAGCAGCTTATATCCGGGAGGGCCAAATACGCAGTATTTT. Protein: CASSLYPGGPNTQYF. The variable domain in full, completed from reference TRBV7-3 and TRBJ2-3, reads GAGVSQTPSNKVTEKGKYVELRCDPISGHTALYWYRQSLGQGPEFLIYFQGTGAADDSGLPNDRFFAVRPEGSVSTLKIQRTERGDSAVYLCASSLYPGGPNTQYFGPGTRLTVL.